Each of the 8 T cell receptor beta chains below was sequenced from the same sample in a study of blood T cell repertoires in COVID-19. The data were produced by immunoSEQ multiplex PCR, yet TCRdb's version contains in-frame clones alone and is incomplete. This sample has around 260,000 clones, with around 80% found just once. The sample consisted of peripheral blood. These receptors came from a man in his sixties with acute or convalescent COVID-19.

V usage is TRBV4-3 and J usage is TRBJ1-4; 8 bases are shared with TRBD1. There are 16 residues in the CDR3. V gave up 1 base and J gave up 5 bases; unmatched junction bases: 6. Germline lookup yields CDR1 LGHNA and CDR2 YSLEER. The CDR3, as DNA: TGCGCCAGCAGCCAAGGAGGGACAGGAACAAATGAAAAACTGTTTTTT. Its protein product is CASSQGGTGTNEKLFF.

This clone has just one count. The V gene is TRBV30, the J gene TRBJ2-7; 8 nucleotides align to TRBD2. The CDR3 runs 14 residues. The ends lost 3 bases at V and 7 bases at J; junction bases unmatched: 11. From germline, CDR1 is GTSNPN and CDR2 SVGIG (reference sequence). The CDR3 spells CAWRNSGSESEQYF. Here the CDR3 DNA reads TGTGCCTGGAGGAACAGCGGGAGTGAGAGTGAGCAGTACTTC. Drawing the rest from reference TRBV30 and TRBJ2-7, the complete variable domain is SQTIHQWPATLVQPVGSPLSLECTVEGTSNPNLYWYRQAAGRGLQLLFYSVGIGQISSEVPQNLSASRPQDRQFILSSKKLLLSDSGFYLCAWRNSGSESEQYFGPGTRLTVT.

This clone came up once. The gene calls are TRBV15 and TRBJ1-3; D not resolved. The CDR3 has 15 amino acids. V was shortened by 0 bases and J by 4 bases, with 10 bases between the two germline ends. Germline V lookup: CDR1 LNHNV, CDR2 YYDKDF (reference sequence). CDR3: CATSRDMAVGNTIYF. DNA of the CDR3: TGTGCCACCAGCAGAGATATGGCAGTAGGAAACACCATATATTTT.

The chain couples TRBV7-8 to TRBJ1-2; the match to TRBD1 covers 9 bases. The germline gives CDR1 SGHVS, CDR2 FQNEAQ. V gave up 4 bases and J gave up 4 bases; unmatched junction bases: 4. The CDR3 extends over 14 amino acids. The CDR3 region is CASSSGQGAYGYTF. The CDR3 DNA is TGTGCCAGCAGCTCGGGACAGGGAGCCTATGGCTACACCTTC.

The V gene is TRBV4-1, the J gene TRBJ2-7; possible D gene TRBD2, 6 bases. Trimming stripped 0 bases from V and 5 bases from J, with 17 bases between. There are 16 residues in the CDR3. Germline loops: CDR1 MGHRA, CDR2 YSYEKL. Here the CDR3 reads CASSQDEGGSAHEQYF. For the CDR3, the DNA is TGCGCCAGCAGCCAAGATGAAGGAGGGAGCGCGCACGAGCAGTACTTC.

The J gene is TRBJ2-2, the V gene TRBV9, with D maybe TRBD2 (6 bases). Germline CDR1 is SGDLS and CDR2 is YYNGEE. This CDR3 is built from 15 residues. Trimming removed 3 bases from V and 4 bases from J, with 13 bases in between. In DNA form, the CDR3 reads TGTGCCAGCAGCGCCCGGGACTGGCCCACCGGGGAGCTGTTTTTT. Its protein product is CASSARDWPTGELFF.

The rearrangement uses TRBV6-5 and TRBJ2-1; 10 bases agree with TRBD2. This CDR3 comprises 15 residues. Germline V gene sequence: CDR1 MNHEY, CDR2 SVGAGI. Losses at the gene ends were 2 bases for V and 7 bases for J; bases not matched to a gene: 5. Here the CDR3 reads CASSYEGLAVNEQFF. In DNA, the CDR3 is TGTGCCAGCAGTTACGAAGGACTAGCGGTTAATGAGCAGTTCTTC.

Here the CDR3 DNA reads TGTGCCAGCAGCTCAACCGCTTTTAGCGGGGATGAGCAGTTCTTC. Its protein product is CASSSTAFSGDEQFF. The rearrangement links TRBV7-9 to TRBJ2-1; 8 bases align to TRBD2. The germline V gene has CDR1 SEHNR and CDR2 FQNEAQ (reference sequence). The CDR3 is made up of 15 amino acids. V shed 4 bases and J 8 bases; nucleotides not matched to a gene: 10.